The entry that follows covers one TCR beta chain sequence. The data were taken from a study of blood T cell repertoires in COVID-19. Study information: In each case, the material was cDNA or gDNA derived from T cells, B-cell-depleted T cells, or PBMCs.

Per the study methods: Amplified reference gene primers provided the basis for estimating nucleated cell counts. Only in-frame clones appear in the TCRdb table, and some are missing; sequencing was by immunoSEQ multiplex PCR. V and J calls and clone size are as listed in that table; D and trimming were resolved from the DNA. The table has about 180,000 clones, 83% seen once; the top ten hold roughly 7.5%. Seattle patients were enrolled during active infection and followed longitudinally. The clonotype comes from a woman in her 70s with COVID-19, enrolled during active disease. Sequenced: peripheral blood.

CDR3 DNA sequence: TGTGCCACCAGCAGCGAGCGGGAGCTGTACATTCAGTACTTC. Translating it yields CATSSERELYIQYF. This chain joins TRBV15 and TRBJ2-4, with TRBD2 matching over 8 bases. The germline CDR1 and CDR2 sequences are LNHNV and YYDKDF (reference sequence). Germline trimming cut 3 bases from V and 8 bases from J; bases unmatched to any gene: 6. The CDR3 runs to 14 residues.